One sample yielded the 24 T cell receptor beta chains listed below, sequenced in a study of T-cell memory formation after mild COVID-19 (TCRdb year 2021). The library was built by means of 5' RACE. Sequencing instrument: Illumina NovaSeq 6000. Through fastp at Q25 and MiXCR, TCRdb rebuilt clones from the public reads, retaining in-frame beta chains. Under each unique CDR3 protein, matching rows form one entry showing the most common genes and DNA. This sample comprises a few hundred thousand distinct CDR3 sequences, approximately 10% of them detected only once. The ten largest make up 20% to 25% of the sample. The sequencing input was PBMCs or a T cell subset sorted from them (not recorded which). The receptors originated from a man between 18 and 29 years old who had mild COVID-19 (a few samples of this study predate the infection). The sample titles of this study are shuffled in the database, so cell type and time point are left out; the donor was told from shared clones.

Only one count was recorded for this clonotype. The gene calls are TRBV7-9 and TRBJ2-2, with D maybe TRBD1 (6 bases). This CDR3 is built from 15 residues. Trimming left V 8 bases short and J 0 bases short, with 13 bases between. Germline V CDR1 and CDR2: SEHNR, FQNEAQ (reference sequence). This chain's CDR3 is CASERGNANTGELFF. The DNA for the CDR3 is TGTGCCAGCGAAAGGGGGAACGCGAACACCGGGGAGCTGTTTTTT.

The chain couples TRBV6-5 to TRBJ1-2; the D is unclear. Germline V gene sequence: CDR1 MNHEY, CDR2 SVGAGI. The CDR3 loop spans 15 amino acids. Trimming removed 0 bases from V and 2 bases from J, with 10 bases in between. CDR3 DNA sequence: TGTGCCAGCAGTTACTCCAGATGGGCAAACTATGGCTACACCTTC. Protein sequence: CASSYSRWANYGYTF.

The CDR3 protein is CASSSMIGVYEQYV. The DNA for the CDR3 is TGTGCCAGCAGCTCAATGATCGGGGTGTACGAGCAGTACGTC. The chain carries TRBV5-6 and TRBJ2-7, with D tentatively TRBD2 (5 bases). CDR3 size: 14 residues. In germline, CDR1 is SGHDT, CDR2 YYEEEE. V was trimmed by 3 bases and J by 4 bases, leaving 14 bases between them.

The chain links TRBV11-2 to TRBJ1-5; a possible D gene is TRBD1 (5 bases). Deletions cut 5 bases from V and 7 bases from J, with 12 bases between. CDR3 length: 13 residues. Germline V gives CDR1 SGHAT, CDR2 FQNNGV. The CDR3: CASSPGREQPQHF. In DNA form, the CDR3 reads TGTGCCAGCAGCCCCGGCAGGGAGCAGCCCCAGCATTTT.

There are many counts of this clonotype. The DNA of the CDR3 is TGTGCCAGCAGTTTACAGGGCACTGAAGCTTTCTTT. This sequence encodes CASSLQGTEAFF. V gene TRBV12-3 or TRBV12-4 combines with J gene TRBJ1-1; a possible D gene is TRBD1 (5 bases). CDR3 size: 12 residues. Between the trimmed V and J ends, which lost 2 bases and 4 bases, there was a span of 5 bases.

In its sample, this clonotype was seen a few times. The chain joins TRBV12-3 or TRBV12-4 to TRBJ1-2; perhaps TRBD1 as D (6 bases). V was trimmed by 7 bases and J by 8 bases, leaving 17 bases between them. The CDR3 covers 13 residues. The chain's CDR3 is CASIPLEGGGYTF. The CDR3 coding sequence is TGTGCCAGCATCCCCCTGGAAGGGGGAGGCTACACCTTC.

The chain's CDR3 is CASSNQGPGTQYF. In nucleotides, the CDR3 is TGTGCCAGCAGCAACCAAGGTCCCGGGACCCAGTACTTC. This chain uses TRBV11-2 with TRBJ2-5; no definite D call. The CDR3 has 13 residues. V was shortened by 5 bases and J by 7 bases, with 14 bases between the two germline ends. CDR1 SGHAT and CDR2 FQNNGV come from the germline V gene.

This clonotype showed up just a few times. The CDR3 loop is CASRQTSGGYNEQFF. For the CDR3, the DNA is TGTGCCAGCAGACAGACTAGCGGGGGGTACAATGAGCAGTTCTTC. The chain couples TRBV7-2 to TRBJ2-1; 13 nucleotides align to TRBD2. Germline values: CDR1 SGHTA, CDR2 FQGNSA. CDR3 size: 15 residues. J gave up 4 bases and V 6 bases, and 3 bases lay outside the gene matches. Combining the CDR3 with reference TRBV7-2 and TRBJ2-1 gives the whole variable domain GAGVSQSPSNKVTEKGKDVELRCDPISGHTALYWYRQSLGQGLEFLIYFQGNSAPDKSGLPSDRFSAERTGGSVSTLTIQRTQQEDSAVYLCASRQTSGGYNEQFFGPGTRLTVL.

This clonotype was recorded many times. For the CDR3, the DNA is TGTGCCAGCAGTTTGAGGGGTTTAGGGGAGACCCAGTACTTC. It translates to CASSLRGLGETQYF. The rearrangement joins TRBV12-3 or TRBV12-4 to TRBJ2-5; either TRBD1 or TRBD2 may supply D (5 bases each). The CDR3 length is 14 residues. Deletions cut 3 bases from V and 5 bases from J, with 13 bases between.

The V call is TRBV6-6, the J call TRBJ2-3; 8 bases fit TRBD1. V shed 5 bases and J 4 bases; nucleotides not matched to a gene: 8. There are 15 residues in the CDR3. CDR1 is MNHNY and CDR2 is SVGAGI in the germline V gene (reference sequence). For the CDR3, the DNA is TGTGCCAGCAGTAATTACAAGACAGGGGCAGATACGCAGTATTTT. Amino acids: CASSNYKTGADTQYF.

The chain's CDR3 is CASSLESGLSYEQYF. CDR3 DNA: TGTGCCAGCAGCTTAGAATCGGGACTCTCCTACGAGCAGTACTTC. This rearrangement joins TRBV7-6 to TRBJ2-7, with a tentative D call TRBD2 (6 bases). The CDR3 covers 15 residues. V was trimmed by 1 base and J by 0 bases, leaving 10 bases between them. Germline V CDR1 and CDR2: SGHVS, FNYEAQ.

The chain couples TRBV11-2 to TRBJ2-3, with D possibly matching TRBD2 (5 bases). Trimming shortened V by 2 bases and J by 1 base, and 16 bases separated the two germline ends. Germline-derived CDR1 and CDR2 are SGHAT and FQNNGV. The CDR3 length is 17 residues. CDR3 protein: CASSLRRGRDGTDTQYF. The CDR3 bases are TGTGCCAGCAGCTTAAGAAGAGGTCGGGATGGCACAGATACGCAGTATTTT.

The rearrangement links TRBV12-3 or TRBV12-4 to TRBJ1-2; 10 bases match TRBD1. V was pared by 6 bases and J by 10 bases, with 8 bases of the junction left unmatched. The CDR3 length is 13 residues. The CDR3 nucleotides are TGTGCCAGCAGCGGACAGGGGGGATTTGACTACACCTTC. Protein product: CASSGQGGFDYTF.

This clonotype was found a few times. The chain couples TRBV12-3 or TRBV12-4 to TRBJ2-1; D may be TRBD1 (7 bases). This CDR3 is built from 13 residues. V was shortened by 5 bases and J by 6 bases, with 11 bases between the two germline ends. CDR3 loop: CASSPQGGNEQFF. The DNA of the CDR3 is TGTGCCAGCAGTCCCCAGGGGGGCAATGAGCAGTTCTTC.

The chain links TRBV7-8 to TRBJ2-5; TRBD2 is a possible D gene (6 bases). Deletions cut 5 bases from V and 7 bases from J, with 17 bases between. The CDR3 runs 14 residues. Germline CDR1 is SGHVS and CDR2 is FQNEAQ. The CDR3, as DNA: TGTGCCAGCAGCCCTCCGGGACTGCTAGCGACCCAGTACTTC. Protein sequence: CASSPPGLLATQYF.

This clonotype showed up many times. The CDR3 region is CASSHFLGGERSEQYF. CDR3 bases: TGTGCCAGCAGTCACTTCTTAGGCGGGGAGAGGAGCGAGCAGTACTTC. The chain couples TRBV12-3 or TRBV12-4 to TRBJ2-7; D might be TRBD2 (6 bases). The V gene lost 5 bases and the J gene lost 6 bases, with 23 bases spanning the gap. The CDR3 contains 16 residues.

This clonotype was seen a handful of times. The chain recombines TRBV4-3 with TRBJ1-1; D is ambiguous. The CDR3 runs 13 residues. Trimming pared 4 bases from V and 5 bases from J, leaving 11 bases between. Germline V CDR1 and CDR2: LGHNA, YSLEER. The CDR3 DNA is TGCGCCAGCAGCCTAAGGCACGGGACTGAAGCTTTCTTT. Translation gives CASSLRHGTEAFF.

CDR3 nucleotide sequence: TGCAGTGCCCCGAATGGCGGGGAGCTGTTTTTT. Translated, it gives CSAPNGGELFF. This chain links TRBV20-1 with TRBJ2-2; D gene unclear. This CDR3 spans 11 amino acids. V was shortened by 6 bases and J by 7 bases, with 9 bases between the two germline ends. From germline, CDR1 is DFQATT and CDR2 SNEGSKA (reference sequence).

The table lists this clonotype with a few counts. CDR3 region: CASSFITGPLAKNIQYF. The CDR3 region has the DNA TGTGCCAGCAGCTTTATCACGGGACCGTTAGCCAAAAACATTCAGTACTTC. This chain links TRBV11-2 with TRBJ2-4; D may be TRBD1 or TRBD2 (5 bases each). This CDR3 is 17 amino acids long. V was cut by 3 bases and J by 0 bases, with 15 bases left in between. Germline V gene lookup returns CDR1 SGHAT and CDR2 FQNNGV.

This clonotype was found a few times. The chain links TRBV4-1 to TRBJ2-5, with D possibly being TRBD1 or TRBD2 (6 bases each). Germline V gene lookup returns CDR1 MGHRA and CDR2 YSYEKL. The CDR3 totals 12 residues. Trimming removed 5 bases from V and 9 bases from J, with 13 bases in between. CDR3 coding DNA: TGCGCCAGCAGCTATCCCCGGGGGCCCCAGTACTTC. Its translation: CASSYPRGPQYF.

The CDR3 region has the DNA TGCAGTGCTCTTTCTAGCGGGAGTCGGTACGAGCAGTACTTC. Translation gives CSALSSGSRYEQYF. The gene calls are TRBV20-1 and TRBJ2-7; 10 positions match TRBD2. Germline V CDR1 and CDR2: DFQATT, SNEGSKA (reference sequence). Trimming cost V 5 bases and J 4 bases; bases outside gene matches: 8. This CDR3 has 14 amino acids.

This clonotype was detected a few times. The chain combines TRBV7-2 with TRBJ2-1, with 8 bases aligning to TRBD1. The CDR3 has 15 residues. Germline lookup yields CDR1 SGHTA and CDR2 FQGNSA. V lost 5 bases and J lost 2; bases outside the gene matches: 5. In DNA form, the CDR3 reads TGTGCCAGCAGCACCCAGGGACAGGCCTACAATGAGCAGTTCTTC. It specifies CASSTQGQAYNEQFF.

There are a few counts of this clonotype. The chain recombines TRBV5-1 with TRBJ1-3; the D gene is possibly TRBD1 (6 bases). Germline CDR1 SGHRS, CDR2 YFSETQ. CDR3 size: 13 residues. V was cut by 5 bases and J by 3 bases, with 9 bases left in between. The CDR3 nucleotides read TGCGCCAGCAGTCGACAGGTTGGAAACACCATATATTTT. Its protein product is CASSRQVGNTIYF.

The chain recombines TRBV5-1 with TRBJ2-1, with 10 positions matching TRBD2. Germline CDR1 and CDR2: SGHRS and YFSETQ. The CDR3 consists of 15 residues. The trim removed 3 bases at V and 4 bases at J, leaving 4 bases unmatched. The CDR3 DNA reads as TGCGCCAGCAGCTATCCAGCGGGGGGGTACAATGAGCAGTTCTTC. It translates to CASSYPAGGYNEQFF.